The 22 T cell receptor beta chains below were found in one sample sequenced in a study of cytomegalovirus exposure and HLA in healthy donors. 13 Jbeta primers and 60 Vbeta primers were used for the PCR. Only in-frame clones appear in the TCRdb table, and some are missing; sequencing was by immunoSEQ multiplex PCR. The table includes around 140,000 clones, approximately 82% detected once. Sequencing was carried out using PBMCs. These receptors originate from a woman aged 40 to 50 in good health and CMV-seronegative.

This clone was seen more than once but under ten times. The genes are TRBV18 and TRBJ1-4; 8 bases map to TRBD1. The junction had 7 bases not matched to a gene; V was cut back by 6 bases and J by 7 bases. CDR3 length: 14 amino acids. Germline V gene lookup returns CDR1 KGHSH and CDR2 LQKENI. The CDR3 spells CASSAGTGLEKLFF. The DNA for the CDR3 is TGTGCCAGCTCCGCCGGGACAGGCCTTGAAAAACTGTTTTTT. The whole variable domain, filled in from reference TRBV18 and TRBJ1-4, reads NAGVMQNPRHLVRRRGQEARLRCSPMKGHSHVYWYRQLPEEGLKFMVYLQKENIIDESGMPKERFSAEFPKEGPSILRIQQVVRGDSAAYFCASSAGTGLEKLFFGSGTQLSVL.

A note on this clone: One end of the junction varies from germline; a read error may be responsible. This CDR3 is also generated by other DNA sequences in the sample. The CDR3 reads CASSPHGGARGNQPQHF. The CDR3 DNA follows: TGTGCCAGCAGCCCCCACGGGGGGGCCCGGGGCAATCAGCCCCAGCACTTT. The chain couples TRBV11-3 to TRBJ1-5; the D gene is possibly TRBD1 (6 bases). CDR1 and CDR2 from the germline V gene are SGHNT and YENEEA. The CDR3 is 17 residues long.

The rearrangement joins TRBV11-1 to TRBJ1-3; D not resolved. The V gene's germline CDR1 is SGHAT and CDR2 FQDESV (reference sequence). There are 13 residues in the CDR3. V was pared by 4 bases and J by 4 bases, with 8 bases between. In DNA form, the CDR3 reads TGTGCCAGCAGCTCAACGAGGGGAAACACCATATATTTT. It encodes CASSSTRGNTIYF.

J is TRBJ2-3 and V is TRBV19; 7 nucleotides agree with TRBD1. Germline V gene sequence: CDR1 LNHDA, CDR2 SQIVND (reference sequence). The CDR3 is 15 residues long. V dropped 5 bases and J dropped 2; count of bases not matched to a gene: 7. CDR3 sequence: CASSSTGVNTDTQYF. CDR3 nucleotide sequence: TGTGCCAGTAGTTCAACAGGGGTGAACACAGATACGCAGTATTTT.

The chain recombines TRBV4-2 with TRBJ2-3, with 10 bases identical to TRBD2. Per germline, CDR1 LGHNA and CDR2 YNFKEQ. J lost 1 base, V lost 3 bases, and 4 bases had no gene match. The CDR3 is 16 residues long. For the CDR3, the DNA is TGTGCCAGCAGCCAGCTCACTAGCGGGGGCACAGATACGCAGTATTTT. This sequence encodes CASSQLTSGGTDTQYF.

The gene calls are TRBV2 and TRBJ2-3; perhaps TRBD1 as D (6 bases). The CDR3 runs 13 residues. Trimming took off 6 bases at V and 6 bases at J, with 13 bases between the two ends. Germline V gene sequence: CDR1 SNHLY, CDR2 FYNNEI. The CDR3 DNA sequence: TGTGCCAGCAGACCTTACAGGGCTGATACGCAGTATTTT. As protein: CASRPYRADTQYF.

The chain couples TRBV30 to TRBJ2-7; D is ambiguous. With 2 bases removed from V and 3 bases from J, the gap between germline ends came to 5 bases. This CDR3 comprises 11 residues. Germline loops: CDR1 GTSNPN, CDR2 SVGIG (reference sequence). In DNA, the CDR3 is TGTGCCTGGAGTCTAAACTACGAGCAGTACTTC. Residues: CAWSLNYEQYF.

V usage is TRBV10-3 and J usage is TRBJ2-1, with TRBD2 matching 13 bases. CDR3 length: 13 residues. Germline CDR1 reads ENHRY; CDR2 reads SYGVKD. V lost 7 bases and J lost 10; bases outside the gene matches: 4. CDR3 bases: TGTGCCATCATTGGGACTAGCGGGACCGAGCAGTTCTTC. Protein: CAIIGTSGTEQFF.

This rearrangement joins TRBV27 to TRBJ2-7; D might be TRBD1 (6 bases). Between the trimmed V and J ends, which lost 7 bases and 0 bases, there was a span of 7 bases. CDR3 size: 12 residues. Germline-derived CDR1 and CDR2 are MNHEY and SMNVEV (reference sequence). The CDR3 sequence: CASMDSSYEQYF. The CDR3 DNA sequence: TGTGCCAGCATGGACAGCTCCTACGAGCAGTACTTC.

The chain links TRBV19 to TRBJ1-5; TRBD1 matches at 8 bases. Germline lookup yields CDR1 LNHDA and CDR2 SQIVND (reference sequence). J gave up 7 bases and V 5 bases, and 7 bases lay outside the gene matches. This CDR3 has 14 amino acids. The CDR3 is CASSVTGGGQPQHF. For the CDR3, the DNA is TGTGCCAGTAGTGTAACAGGGGGAGGCCAGCCCCAGCATTTT.

This sequence joins TRBV2 and TRBJ2-7; D might be TRBD1 (6 bases). CDR3 length: 13 amino acids. V gave up 7 bases and J gave up 5 bases, with 15 bases separating them. CDR1 is SNHLY, CDR2 FYNNEI, per germline. The CDR3: CASTGTPWDEQYF. For the CDR3, the DNA is TGTGCCAGCACCGGGACACCCTGGGACGAGCAGTACTTC. The entire variable domain, with the rest obtained from reference TRBV2 and TRBJ2-7, is as follows: EPEVTQTPSHQVTQMGQEVILRCVPISNHLYFYWYRQILGQKVEFLVSFYNNEISEKSEIFDDQFSVERPDGSNFTLKIRSTKLEDSAMYFCASTGTPWDEQYFGPGTRLTVT.

V gene TRBV19 combines with J gene TRBJ2-7; 10 bases map to TRBD2. Trimming cost V 8 bases and J 3 bases; bases outside gene matches: 10. CDR3 size: 15 residues. The germline CDR1 and CDR2 sequences are LNHDA and SQIVND (reference sequence). The CDR3 sequence: CASPRGPSGSYEQYF. CDR3 coding DNA: TGTGCCAGTCCCCGCGGGCCTAGCGGGAGCTACGAGCAGTACTTC. Together with reference TRBV19 and TRBJ2-7, the CDR3 gives the full variable domain: DGGITQSPKYLFRKEGQNVTLSCEQNLNHDAMYWYRQDPGQGLRLIYYSQIVNDFQKGDIAEGYSVSREKKESFPLTVTSAQKNPTAFYLCASPRGPSGSYEQYFGPGTRLTVT.

The chain links TRBV28 to TRBJ2-3; TRBD2 agrees at 7 bases. This CDR3 has 15 residues. Germline V gene sequence: CDR1 MDHEN, CDR2 SYDVKM. V lost 5 bases and J lost 4; bases outside the gene matches: 9. This chain's CDR3 is CASSLAGVAADTQYF. As DNA, the CDR3 is TGTGCCAGCAGTCTCGCGGGGGTAGCCGCAGATACGCAGTATTTT.

This clone was counted once. This chain joins TRBV7-9 and TRBJ2-7; TRBD1 aligns across 7 bases. The CDR3 totals 16 residues. V was clipped by 4 bases and J by 0 bases; unmatched bases: 9. Germline lookup yields CDR1 SEHNR and CDR2 FQNEAQ (reference sequence). CDR3 sequence (DNA): TGTGCCAGCAGCTCAGCCTTGGACAGGCCCTCCTACGAGCAGTACTTC. Residues: CASSSALDRPSYEQYF. Supplemented by reference TRBV7-9 and TRBJ2-7, the full variable domain reads DTGVSQNPRHKITKRGQNVTFRCDPISEHNRLYWYRQTLGQGPEFLTYFQNEAQLEKSRLLSDRFSAERPKGSFSTLEIQRTEQGDSAMYLCASSSALDRPSYEQYFGPGTRLTVT.

The chain combines TRBV28 with TRBJ2-7; 7 nucleotides agree with TRBD2. The CDR3 is made up of 13 amino acids. The J segment lost 6 bases and the V segment lost 7 bases, leaving 9 bases of the junction unmatched. CDR1 and CDR2 from the germline V gene are MDHEN and SYDVKM. The CDR3 region is CASKGRLAGEQYF. The CDR3 nucleotides are TGTGCCAGCAAGGGTCGACTAGCCGGCGAGCAGTACTTC.

A note on this clone: A junction boundary mismatches the germline segment, possibly from a read error. The chain joins TRBV7-9 to TRBJ2-1, with TRBD2 identical over 7 bases. The CDR3 extends over 17 amino acids. Germline-derived CDR1 and CDR2 are SEHNR and FQNEAQ (reference sequence). CDR3 nucleotide sequence: TGTTCCAGCAGCTTACCATCGAGGGAGGGCCTTGGCAATGAGCAGTTCTTC. As protein: CSSSLPSREGLGNEQFF.

The genes are TRBV19 and TRBJ2-7, with a tentative D call TRBD2 (5 bases). The V gene's germline CDR1 is LNHDA and CDR2 SQIVND (reference sequence). The CDR3 sequence is 13 residues long. The V gene lost 5 bases and the J gene lost 4 bases, with 12 bases spanning the gap. CDR3 nucleotides: TGTGCCAGTAGTCGGCAGGCGGGTTACGAGCAGTACTTC. This translates into CASSRQAGYEQYF. The full variable domain, completed using reference TRBV19 and TRBJ2-7, is DGGITQSPKYLFRKEGQNVTLSCEQNLNHDAMYWYRQDPGQGLRLIYYSQIVNDFQKGDIAEGYSVSREKKESFPLTVTSAQKNPTAFYLCASSRQAGYEQYFGPGTRLTVT.

This clone was counted a few times. The chain uses TRBV2 and TRBJ2-5; 11 nucleotides line up with TRBD2. Trimming removed 8 bases from V and 5 bases from J; junction bases left unmatched: 10. The V gene's germline CDR1 is SNHLY and CDR2 FYNNEI. This CDR3 is 15 amino acids long. CDR3 loop: CASERSGLADETQYF. Written as DNA, the CDR3 is TGTGCCAGCGAAAGGTCGGGACTAGCGGACGAGACCCAGTACTTC.

Of note for this clone: Other DNA sequences in this specimen translate into the identical CDR3. The V gene is TRBV6-5, the J gene TRBJ2-7, with D possibly being TRBD1 (8 bases). CDR3 length equals 16 residues. V lost 0 bases, J lost 2 bases, and 14 bases lay in between. Germline CDR1 reads MNHEY; CDR2 reads SVGAGI. In nucleotides, the CDR3 is TGTGCCAGCAGTTACTCTAAACAGGGGGGGACCTACGAGCAGTACTTC. Its protein product is CASSYSKQGGTYEQYF.

This chain links TRBV11-1 with TRBJ2-3; D might be TRBD2 (5 bases). The length of the CDR3 is 15 residues. The ends were cut back, 6 bases at V and 1 base at J, with 14 bases in the middle. Germline V gene sequence: CDR1 SGHAT, CDR2 FQDESV (reference sequence). The CDR3 sequence is CASRKKHSGTDTQYF. CDR3 coding DNA: TGTGCCAGCAGGAAAAAACATAGCGGCACAGATACGCAGTATTTT. The variable domain in full, completed from reference TRBV11-1 and TRBJ2-3, reads EAEVAQSPRYKITEKSQAVAFWCDPISGHATLYWYRQILGQGPELLVQFQDESVVDDSQLPKDRFSAERLKGVDSTLKIQPAELGDSAMYLCASRKKHSGTDTQYFGPGTRLTVL.

The chain is built from TRBV19 and TRBJ2-7; 7 bases align to TRBD2. This CDR3 is built from 15 residues. CDR1 and CDR2 (germline): LNHDA, SQIVND (reference sequence). The V and J ends lost 2 bases and 3 bases, in that order; junction bases with no gene match: 7. The CDR3 sequence is CASSISPLAVYEQYF. CDR3 in DNA: TGTGCCAGTAGTATAAGTCCGCTAGCGGTCTACGAGCAGTACTTC.

This sequence joins TRBV28 and TRBJ2-6; D might be TRBD1 (5 bases). The CDR3 is 16 residues long. V shed 0 bases and J shed 1 base, with 7 bases lying between them. Per germline, CDR1 MDHEN and CDR2 SYDVKM. CDR3 sequence: CASSLWTASGANVLTF. In DNA, the CDR3 is TGTGCCAGCAGTTTATGGACAGCTTCTGGGGCCAACGTCCTGACTTTC.